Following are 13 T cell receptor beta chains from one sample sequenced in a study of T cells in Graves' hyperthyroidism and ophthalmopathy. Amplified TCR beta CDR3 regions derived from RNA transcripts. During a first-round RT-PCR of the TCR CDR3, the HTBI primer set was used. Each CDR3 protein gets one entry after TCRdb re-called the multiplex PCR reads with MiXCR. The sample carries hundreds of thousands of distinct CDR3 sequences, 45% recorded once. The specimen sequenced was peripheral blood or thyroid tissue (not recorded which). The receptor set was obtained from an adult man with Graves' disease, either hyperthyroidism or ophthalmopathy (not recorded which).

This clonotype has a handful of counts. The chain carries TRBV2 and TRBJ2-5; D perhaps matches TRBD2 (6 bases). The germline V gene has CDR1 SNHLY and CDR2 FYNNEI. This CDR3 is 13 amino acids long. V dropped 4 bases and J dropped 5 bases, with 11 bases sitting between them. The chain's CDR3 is CASSGLVWETQYF. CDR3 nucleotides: TGTGCCAGCAGTGGACTAGTATGGGAGACCCAGTACTTC.

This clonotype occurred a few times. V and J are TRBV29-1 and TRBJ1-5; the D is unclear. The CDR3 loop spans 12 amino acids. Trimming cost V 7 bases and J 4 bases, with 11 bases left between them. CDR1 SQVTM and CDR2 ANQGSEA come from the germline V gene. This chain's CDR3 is CSASDTNQPQHF. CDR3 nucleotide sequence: TGCAGCGCCTCTGACACAAATCAGCCCCAGCATTTT. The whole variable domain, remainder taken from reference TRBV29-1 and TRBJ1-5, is SAVISQKPSRDICQRGTSLTIQCQVDSQVTMMFWYRQQPGQSLTLIATANQGSEATYESGFVIDKFPISRPNLTFSTLTVSNMSPEDSSIYLCSASDTNQPQHFGDGTRLSIL.

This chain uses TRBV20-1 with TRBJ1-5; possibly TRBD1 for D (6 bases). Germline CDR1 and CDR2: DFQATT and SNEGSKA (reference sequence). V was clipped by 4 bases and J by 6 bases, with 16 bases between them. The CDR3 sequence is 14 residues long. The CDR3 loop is CSANGGAGSQPQHF. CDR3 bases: TGCAGTGCTAATGGGGGCGCAGGATCTCAGCCCCAGCATTTT.

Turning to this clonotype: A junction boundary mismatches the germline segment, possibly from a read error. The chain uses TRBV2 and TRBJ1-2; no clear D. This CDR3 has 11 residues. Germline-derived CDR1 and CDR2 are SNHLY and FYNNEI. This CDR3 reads CASSFDWRALF. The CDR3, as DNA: TGTGCCAGCAGTTTTGACTGGAGAGCCCTCTTC.

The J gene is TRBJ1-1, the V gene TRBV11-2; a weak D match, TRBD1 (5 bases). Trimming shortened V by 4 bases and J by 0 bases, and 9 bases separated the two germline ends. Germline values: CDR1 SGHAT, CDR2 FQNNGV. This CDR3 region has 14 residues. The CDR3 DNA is TGTGCCAGCAGCTCGTGGACACTGAACACTGAAGCTTTCTTT. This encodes CASSSWTLNTEAFF.

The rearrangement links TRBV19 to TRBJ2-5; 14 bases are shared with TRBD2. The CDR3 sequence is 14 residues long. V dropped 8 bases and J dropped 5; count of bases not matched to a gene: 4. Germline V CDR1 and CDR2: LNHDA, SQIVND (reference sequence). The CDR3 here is CASRGLAGVETQYF. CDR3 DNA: TGTGCCAGTCGGGGACTAGCGGGGGTTGAGACCCAGTACTTC.

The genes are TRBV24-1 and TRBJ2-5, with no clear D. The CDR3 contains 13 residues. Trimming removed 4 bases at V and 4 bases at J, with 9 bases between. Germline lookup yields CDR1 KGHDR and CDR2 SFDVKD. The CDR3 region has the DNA TGTGCCACCAGTGAGGAAGTAGGAGAGACCCAGTACTTC. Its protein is CATSEEVGETQYF.

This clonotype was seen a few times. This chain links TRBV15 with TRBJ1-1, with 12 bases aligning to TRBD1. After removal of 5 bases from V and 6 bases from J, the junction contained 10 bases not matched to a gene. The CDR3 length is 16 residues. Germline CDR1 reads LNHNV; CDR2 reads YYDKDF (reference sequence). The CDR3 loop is CATSGDRGRIEPEAFF. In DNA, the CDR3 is TGTGCCACCAGCGGGGACAGGGGGCGTATAGAACCTGAAGCTTTCTTT.

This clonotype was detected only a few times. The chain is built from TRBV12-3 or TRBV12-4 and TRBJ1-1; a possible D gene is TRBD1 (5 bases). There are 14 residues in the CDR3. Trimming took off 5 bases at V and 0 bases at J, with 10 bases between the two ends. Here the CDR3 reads CASSPGMMNTEAFF. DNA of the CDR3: TGTGCCAGCAGTCCAGGGATGATGAACACTGAAGCTTTCTTT.

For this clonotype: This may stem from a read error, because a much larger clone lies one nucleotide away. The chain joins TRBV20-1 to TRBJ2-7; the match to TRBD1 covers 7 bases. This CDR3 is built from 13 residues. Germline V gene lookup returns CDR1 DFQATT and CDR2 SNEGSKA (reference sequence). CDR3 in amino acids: CRAVRDSTYEQYF. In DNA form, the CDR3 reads TGCAGAGCGGTCCGGGACAGCACCTACGAGCAGTACTTC.

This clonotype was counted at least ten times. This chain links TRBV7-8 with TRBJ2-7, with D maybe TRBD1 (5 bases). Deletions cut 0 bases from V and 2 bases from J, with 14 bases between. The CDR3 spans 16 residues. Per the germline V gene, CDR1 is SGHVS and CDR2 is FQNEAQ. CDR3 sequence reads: CASSLAIQGLTYEQYF. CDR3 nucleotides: TGTGCCAGCAGCTTAGCGATTCAGGGATTGACCTACGAGCAGTACTTC.

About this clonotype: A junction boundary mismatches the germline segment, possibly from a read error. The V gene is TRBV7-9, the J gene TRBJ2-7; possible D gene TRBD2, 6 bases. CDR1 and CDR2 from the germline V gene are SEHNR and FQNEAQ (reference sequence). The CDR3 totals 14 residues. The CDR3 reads CASSYAGTAGGVYF. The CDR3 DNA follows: TGTGCCAGCAGCTACGCCGGGACGGCTGGCGGGGTTTATTTC.

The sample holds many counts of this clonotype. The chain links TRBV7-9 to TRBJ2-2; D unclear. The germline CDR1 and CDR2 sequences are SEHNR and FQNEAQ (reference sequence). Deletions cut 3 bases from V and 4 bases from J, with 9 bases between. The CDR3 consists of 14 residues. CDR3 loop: CASSFSAGTGELFF. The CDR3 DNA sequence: TGTGCCAGCAGCTTTTCGGCCGGCACCGGGGAGCTGTTTTTT.